This TCR beta chain was captured in a study of blood T cell repertoires in COVID-19. The CDR3 is 16 amino acids. CDR1 is SNHLY, CDR2 FYNNEI, per germline. V dropped 5 bases and J dropped 2; count of bases not matched to a gene: 10. The protocol was immunoSEQ multiplex PCR, while the TCRdb copy is restricted to in-frame clones and leaves out a portion. Among about 28,000 clones listed, nearly 90% were seen once. This clonotype originated in a human donor with acute or convalescent COVID-19. The donor label of this sample is uncertain. The J gene is TRBJ2-3, the V gene TRBV2; 7 nucleotides match TRBD1. The sample was peripheral blood. Written as DNA, the CDR3 is TGTGCCAGCAGTACCACAGGGGCCGGACTCACAGATACGCAGTATTTT. Its protein product is CASSTTGAGLTDTQYF.